A single sample is the source of the 23 T cell receptor beta chains below, sequenced in a study of blood T cell repertoires in COVID-19. The protocol was immunoSEQ multiplex PCR, while the TCRdb copy is restricted to in-frame clones and leaves out a portion. The data show tens of thousands of clones, roughly 80% seen once. Specimen: peripheral blood. The receptors were gathered from a human donor in a cohort sampled during active COVID-19.

The V and J genes are TRBV2 and TRBJ2-3, with 12 nucleotides matching TRBD2. Per germline, CDR1 SNHLY and CDR2 FYNNEI. CDR3 length equals 16 residues. J gave up 6 bases and V 5 bases, and 9 bases lay outside the gene matches. CDR3 bases: TGTGCCAGCAGTTGGGGTGCTAGCGGGGGGGCGGATACGCAGTATTTT. Translated, it gives CASSWGASGGADTQYF.

The V and J genes are TRBV2 and TRBJ1-6, with D possibly being TRBD1 (5 bases). The CDR3 runs 12 residues. V dropped 9 bases and J dropped 6 bases, with 9 bases sitting between them. From germline, CDR1 is SNHLY and CDR2 FYNNEI. DNA of the CDR3: TGTGCCAGGGGGGGAGTTAATTCACCCCTCCACTTT. This encodes CARGGVNSPLHF.

The chain recombines TRBV29-1 with TRBJ2-3; TRBD2 is a possible D gene (6 bases). CDR3 length: 18 amino acids. Germline lookup yields CDR1 SQVTM and CDR2 ANQGSEA. The V and J ends lost 6 bases and 0 bases respectively, with 25 bases between them. The CDR3 DNA reads as TGCAGCGTCACGGGTTTTGGCGGGGCCACAACTAGCACAGATACGCAGTATTTT. Translated: CSVTGFGGATTSTDTQYF.

The genes are TRBV5-1 and TRBJ2-7; no definite D call. With 1 base removed from V and 1 base from J, the gap between germline ends came to 15 bases. This CDR3 comprises 16 residues. CDR1 is SGHRS and CDR2 is YFSETQ in the germline V gene. Here the CDR3 DNA reads TGCGCCAGCAGCTTGAATATTAATAGAGAGTCCTACGAGCAGTACTTC. Translated, it gives CASSLNINRESYEQYF.

This clone was counted once. This chain links TRBV3-1 (or the pseudogene TRBV3-2) with TRBJ2-2; 7 bases are a match to TRBD1. The CDR3 runs 16 residues. Germline CDR1 reads LGHDT; CDR2 reads YNNKEL (reference sequence). The junction had 15 bases not matched to a gene; V was cut back by 8 bases and J by 6 bases. CDR3: CASGRNRQGRAGELFF. CDR3 in DNA: TGTGCCAGCGGTCGTAATAGACAGGGTCGAGCCGGGGAGCTGTTTTTT.

The CDR3 nucleotides read TGTGCCAGCAGTTACTTAAGACTTCGCAATGAGCAGTTCTTC. Amino acids: CASSYLRLRNEQFF. The chain carries TRBV6-5 and TRBJ2-1, with D unclear. Germline V CDR1 and CDR2: MNHEY, SVGAGI. The CDR3 length is 14 residues. Trimming removed 1 base at V and 6 bases at J, with 10 bases between.

A few counts support this clone. This may stem from a read error, because a much larger clone lies one nucleotide away. Other nucleotide sequences from this sample produce the same CDR3. The chain employs TRBV11-2 and TRBJ1-6; D may be TRBD1 (6 bases). This CDR3 region has 14 residues. V was pared by 5 bases and J by 6 bases, with 11 bases between. CDR1 is SGHAT and CDR2 is FQNNGV in the germline V gene. The CDR3 coding sequence is TGTGCCAGCAGCCTAGGACAGTTTAATTCACCCCTCCACTTT. Translated: CASSLGQFNSPLHF.

V gene TRBV7-3 combines with J gene TRBJ2-6, with 9 bases aligning to TRBD2. The CDR3 runs to 18 residues. V dropped 3 bases and J dropped 0; count of bases not matched to a gene: 6. Germline assignment: CDR1 SGHTA and CDR2 FQGTGA. The CDR3 DNA reads as TGTGCCAGCAGCTTTACAGCGGGGGGACTCTCTGGGGCCAACGTCCTGACTTTC. This codes for CASSFTAGGLSGANVLTF.

V usage is TRBV6-5 and J usage is TRBJ2-7, with D maybe TRBD1 (6 bases). The CDR3 runs 14 residues. The germline V and J ends were trimmed by 6 bases and 1 base, with 13 bases remaining between them. The V gene's germline CDR1 is MNHEY and CDR2 SVGAGI. In DNA, the CDR3 is TGTGCCAGCAGAAGGGACACTACATCCTACGAGCAGTACTTC. It codes for CASRRDTTSYEQYF.

The V gene is TRBV4-1, the J gene TRBJ1-4, with D unresolved. There are 12 residues in the CDR3. Germline CDR1 is MGHRA and CDR2 is YSYEKL. V was clipped by 0 bases and J by 10 bases, with 6 bases between them. The CDR3 reads CASSQEERKLFF. CDR3 nucleotides: TGCGCCAGCAGCCAAGAGGAGAGAAAACTGTTTTTT.

The chain links TRBV24-1 to TRBJ1-2; D possibly corresponds to TRBD1 (6 bases). The ends were cut back, 7 bases at V and 3 bases at J, with 11 bases in the middle. In germline, CDR1 is KGHDR, CDR2 SFDVKD. The CDR3 is made up of 13 amino acids. CDR3 nucleotides: TGTGCCACCAGGGCGGGGGCGGACTATGGCTACACCTTC. It translates to CATRAGADYGYTF.

This sequence joins TRBV6-1 and TRBJ1-1; D not resolved. Germline V gene lookup returns CDR1 MNHNS and CDR2 SASEGT. The CDR3 covers 15 residues. Trimming shortened V by 1 base and J by 8 bases, and 17 bases separated the two germline ends. The DNA for the CDR3 is TGTGCCAGCAGTGAAGGCAGGAGGATTTCCCCCGAAGCTTTCTTT. Its translation is CASSEGRRISPEAFF.

This clone was counted a single time. The rearrangement uses TRBV7-9 and TRBJ1-3; maybe TRBD1 (6 bases). Germline assignment: CDR1 SEHNR and CDR2 FQNEAQ (reference sequence). This CDR3 contains 12 residues. Trimming cost V 9 bases and J 4 bases, with 10 bases left between them. The CDR3 region has the DNA TGTGCCAGTTGGACAGTCGGAAACACCATATATTTT. Translated: CASWTVGNTIYF.

This clone was counted a few times. The chain has TRBV24-1 and TRBJ2-1, with 12 bases identical to TRBD2. The germline V gene encodes CDR1 KGHDR and CDR2 SFDVKD. The CDR3 consists of 16 residues. Germline trimming cut 2 bases from V and 6 bases from J; bases unmatched to any gene: 4. CDR3 residues: CATSDSSGGASNEQFF. In nucleotides, the CDR3 is TGTGCCACCAGTGATTCTAGCGGGGGGGCCTCCAATGAGCAGTTCTTC.

There are a few counts of this clone. CDR3 DNA: TGTGCCAGCAGCTTAAAACCGGGACAGGGCACAGATACGCAGTATTTT. Protein: CASSLKPGQGTDTQYF. The J gene is TRBJ2-3, the V gene TRBV11-3, with 8 positions matching TRBD1. V shed 2 bases, J shed 1 base, and the junction held 5 bases outside the gene matches. Germline assignment: CDR1 SGHNT and CDR2 YENEEA. The length of the CDR3 is 16 residues.

This clone has a single count. This CDR3 is CSVGTGRFNEQYF. The CDR3 nucleotides read TGCAGCGTAGGGACAGGGAGGTTCAACGAGCAGTACTTC. The rearrangement joins TRBV29-1 to TRBJ2-7, with 9 bases fitting TRBD1. This CDR3 is 13 amino acids long. Germline V gives CDR1 SQVTM, CDR2 ANQGSEA. The junction had 8 bases not matched to a gene; V was cut back by 6 bases and J by 5 bases.

The rearrangement links TRBV5-4 to TRBJ2-5; 8 positions match TRBD2. V gave up 2 bases and J gave up 2 bases; unmatched junction bases: 2. Germline values: CDR1 SGHNT, CDR2 YYREEE (reference sequence). This CDR3 region has 14 residues. In DNA form, the CDR3 reads TGTGCCAGCAGCTTCCCTAGCGGGCAAGAGACCCAGTACTTC. Translation gives CASSFPSGQETQYF.

V and J are TRBV18 and TRBJ1-4; 9 bases are shared with TRBD1. The CDR3 totals 13 residues. Losses at the gene ends were 4 bases for V and 8 bases for J; bases not matched to a gene: 2. Germline-derived CDR1 and CDR2 are KGHSH and LQKENI. For the CDR3, the DNA is TGTGCCAGCTCACGCGGACAGGGGGAAAAACTGTTTTTT. Protein: CASSRGQGEKLFF.

V usage is TRBV4-2 and J usage is TRBJ2-7; weak D call: TRBD1 (7 bases). The CDR3 is 16 amino acids. Deletions cut 4 bases from V and 0 bases from J, with 16 bases between. CDR1 and CDR2 (germline): LGHNA, YNFKEQ. CDR3 sequence reads: CASSRPGGGNSYEQYF. The CDR3 DNA sequence: TGTGCCAGCAGCCGACCCGGAGGGGGCAACTCCTACGAGCAGTACTTC.

V gene TRBV7-9 combines with J gene TRBJ1-3, with a weak D call TRBD1 (6 bases). The CDR3 length is 19 residues. The V and J ends lost 5 bases and 0 bases respectively, with 23 bases between them. The germline V gene has CDR1 SEHNR and CDR2 FQNEAQ (reference sequence). DNA of the CDR3: TGTGCCAGCAGCATCAGACAGGACCACACCGGAACCTCTGGAAACACCATATATTTT. It is translated as CASSIRQDHTGTSGNTIYF.

The V and J genes are TRBV3-1 (or the pseudogene TRBV3-2) and TRBJ2-3, with 7 nucleotides matching TRBD2. Germline V gives CDR1 LGHDT, CDR2 YNNKEL (reference sequence). With V trimmed by 3 bases and J by 0 bases, 6 bases remained unmatched. The CDR3 sequence is 16 residues long. The CDR3 loop is CASSHNKAGSTDTQYF. The DNA of the CDR3 is TGTGCCAGCAGCCACAATAAAGCGGGGAGCACAGATACGCAGTATTTT.

The chain combines TRBV2 with TRBJ2-1; TRBD2 might be the D (5 bases). The CDR3 spans 12 residues. CDR1 and CDR2 (germline): SNHLY, FYNNEI. V lost 8 bases and J lost 3, with 8 bases in between. The CDR3 here is CASEGSYNEQFF. As DNA, the CDR3 is TGTGCCAGCGAGGGTAGCTACAATGAGCAGTTCTTC.

The chain has TRBV5-1 and TRBJ1-1, with 7 positions matching TRBD1. The germline CDR1 and CDR2 sequences are SGHRS and YFSETQ. V shed 3 bases, J shed 4 bases, and the junction held 3 bases outside the gene matches. The CDR3 extends over 13 amino acids. The CDR3 here is CASSSRGITEAFF. The CDR3 bases are TGCGCCAGCAGCTCCAGGGGGATCACTGAAGCTTTCTTT.